These T cell receptor beta chains were read from a single sample in a study of cytomegalovirus exposure and HLA in healthy donors. The protocol was immunoSEQ multiplex PCR, while the TCRdb copy is restricted to in-frame clones and leaves out a portion. Recorded here are some 75,000 clones; the top ten clones represent approximately 0.81%. Sequencing was carried out using PBMCs. These receptors all stem from a boy between 5 and 17 years old in good health and CMV-seronegative. The CDR3 runs from the conserved cysteine through the conserved F or W. A D gene is named only where the DNA matches it firmly.

D gene	V gene	J gene	CDR3 protein	CDR3 DNA
TRBD2	TRBV6-5	TRBJ2-3	CASRISGSATDTQYF	TGTGCCAGCAGAATTAGCGGGAGTGCCACAGATACGCAGTATTTT
.	TRBV7-3	TRBJ2-5	CASRFSRNPVQETQYF	TGTGCCAGCAGATTCTCTAGGAACCCTGTTCAAGAGACCCAGTACTTC
.	TRBV7-2	TRBJ1-5	CASSLVGDQPQHF	TGTGCCAGCAGCTTGGTCGGGGATCAGCCCCAGCATTTT
TRBD1	TRBV15	TRBJ2-7	CATRPGDSPYEQYF	TGTGCCACCAGGCCCGGGGACAGTCCCTACGAGCAGTACTTC
TRBD2	TRBV29-1	TRBJ2-3	CSVEVSGRYTQYF	TGCAGCGTTGAGGTTAGCGGGAGATATACGCAGTATTTT
.	TRBV7-2	TRBJ2-1	CASSLNNGKYNEQFF	TGTGCCAGCAGCTTGAATAACGGGAAGTACAATGAGCAGTTCTTC
.	TRBV5-6	TRBJ1-5	CASSLGRDQPQHF	TGTGCCAGCAGCTTGGGACGGGATCAGCCCCAGCATTTT
TRBD1	TRBV19	TRBJ1-5	CASSIGTGGLSNQPQHF	TGTGCCAGTAGTATCGGAACAGGGGGATTGAGCAATCAGCCCCAGCATTTT
.	TRBV12-2	TRBJ2-7	CASRLADRRYEQYF	TGTGCAAGTCGCTTAGCGGACAGGAGGTACGAGCAGTACTTC
TRBD1	TRBV29-1	TRBJ2-2	CSVEDRGVGELFF	TGCAGCGTCGAGGACAGGGGAGTCGGGGAGCTGTTTTTT
.	TRBV7-8	TRBJ2-7	CASSIGGGTGFTYEQYF	TGTGCCAGCAGCATAGGGGGAGGGACGGGGTTTACCTACGAGCAGTACTTC
TRBD2	TRBV6-6	TRBJ2-1	CASSMTSGRGNEQFF	TGTGCCAGCAGTATGACTAGCGGGAGGGGCAATGAGCAGTTCTTC
.	TRBV10-3	TRBJ1-6	CASTVGGGPDNSPLHF	TGTGCCTCAACCGTGGGGGGGGGCCCCGATAATTCACCCCTCCACTTT
.	TRBV23-1	TRBJ2-7	CASSRVRSREQYF	TGCGCCAGCAGTCGGGTGCGGAGTAGGGAGCAGTACTTC
TRBD1	TRBV7-2	TRBJ1-2	CASSLGDRVSGYTF	TGTGCCAGCAGCTTAGGGGACAGGGTCTCTGGCTACACCTTC